Following are 29 T cell receptor beta chains from one sample sequenced in a study of radiotherapy plus CTLA-4 blockade in lung cancer. Using immunoSEQ multiplex PCR, the repertoire was profiled, and TCRdb retains in-frame clones only, with some absent. The sample records about 98,000 clones, almost 90% being singletons. Sequencing used peripheral blood, obtained from a patient treated with radiotherapy plus ipilimumab. The receptors stem from a human donor with non-small cell lung cancer that progressed on radiotherapy plus ipilimumab.

This chain links TRBV9 with TRBJ1-1, with a weak D call TRBD1 (5 bases). The length of the CDR3 is 15 residues. CDR1 is SGDLS, CDR2 YYNGEE, per germline. V lost 0 bases and J 1 base, leaving 10 bases between the germline ends. This chain's CDR3 is CASSVVPGKNTEAFF. The CDR3 coding sequence is TGTGCCAGCAGCGTAGTACCAGGGAAGAACACTGAAGCTTTCTTT.

The chain has TRBV5-5 and TRBJ1-5, with D maybe TRBD1 (6 bases). The CDR3 has 17 amino acids. V gave up 4 bases and J gave up 2 bases, with 19 bases separating them. CDR1 is SGHKS, CDR2 YYEKEE, per germline (reference sequence). CDR3 sequence (DNA): TGTGCCAGCAGCCTAGGACAGAGCCTAGGTGGCAATCAGCCCCAGCATTTT. Translated, it gives CASSLGQSLGGNQPQHF.

This sequence joins TRBV2 and TRBJ1-2; TRBD1 might be the D (6 bases). Trimming removed 7 bases from V and 6 bases from J, with 24 bases in between. The CDR3 is 16 residues long. CDR1 is SNHLY and CDR2 is FYNNEI in the germline V gene. CDR3 in DNA: TGTGCCAGCACCGGAACAGGGAAGGGTCTTGCCCATGGCTACACCTTC. The encoded protein is CASTGTGKGLAHGYTF. The entire variable domain, with the rest obtained from reference TRBV2 and TRBJ1-2, is as follows: EPEVTQTPSHQVTQMGQEVILRCVPISNHLYFYWYRQILGQKVEFLVSFYNNEISEKSEIFDDQFSVERPDGSNFTLKIRSTKLEDSAMYFCASTGTGKGLAHGYTFGSGTRLTVV.

The genes are TRBV11-2 and TRBJ2-5; possibly TRBD1 for D (5 bases). Trimming stripped 1 base from V and 5 bases from J, with 11 bases between. The germline gives CDR1 SGHAT, CDR2 FQNNGV. CDR3 length equals 14 residues. CDR3 bases: TGTGCCAGCAGCTTAGGTTCATCAGGGGAGACCCAGTACTTC. This codes for CASSLGSSGETQYF. Full variable domain (missing parts from reference TRBV11-2 and TRBJ2-5): EAGVAQSPRYKIIEKRQSVAFWCNPISGHATLYWYQQILGQGPKLLIQFQNNGVVDDSQLPKDRFSAERLKGVDSTLKIQPAKLEDSAVYLCASSLGSSGETQYFGPGTRLLVL.

About this clone itself: The same CDR3 also results from other DNA sequences found in this sample. This chain connects TRBV9 to TRBJ2-2, with D unclear. The CDR3 has 15 amino acids. Germline lookup yields CDR1 SGDLS and CDR2 YYNGEE. With 0 bases removed from V and 0 bases from J, the gap between germline ends came to 6 bases. CDR3 sequence reads: CASSVGPANTGELFF. CDR3 sequence (DNA): TGTGCCAGCAGCGTAGGCCCAGCGAACACCGGGGAGCTGTTTTTT. The whole variable domain, remainder taken from reference TRBV9 and TRBJ2-2, is DSGVTQTPKHLITATGQRVTLRCSPRSGDLSVYWYQQSLDQGLQFLIQYYNGEERAKGNILERFSAQQFPDLHSELNLSSLELGDSALYFCASSVGPANTGELFFGEGSRLTVL.

The V gene is TRBV11-3, the J gene TRBJ2-7; D is perhaps TRBD1 or TRBD2 (5 bases each). CDR1 and CDR2 (germline): SGHNT, YENEEA. V dropped 1 base and J dropped 6 bases, with 16 bases sitting between them. The CDR3 contains 15 residues. The CDR3 sequence is CASSLGGTGRSEQYF. The CDR3 bases are TGTGCCAGCAGCTTAGGGGGGACGGGAAGGAGCGAGCAGTACTTC. The full variable domain, completed using reference TRBV11-3 and TRBJ2-7, is EAGVVQSPRYKIIEKKQPVAFWCNPISGHNTLYWYLQNLGQGPELLIRYENEEAVDDSQLPKDRFSAERLKGVDSTLKIQPAELGDSAVYLCASSLGGTGRSEQYFGPGTRLTVT.

The genes are TRBV2 and TRBJ2-7; D unclear. Germline V gene data show CDR1 as SNHLY and CDR2 as FYNNEI. This CDR3 comprises 12 residues. Trimming pared 6 bases from V and 0 bases from J, leaving 6 bases between. Written as DNA, the CDR3 is TGTGCCAGCAGGCAGAGCTCCTACGAGCAGTACTTC. Amino acid sequence: CASRQSSYEQYF.

The DNA of the CDR3 is TGTGCCAGCTCCCCCCGGGGGGACTATGGCTACACCTTC. It encodes CASSPRGDYGYTF. This rearrangement joins TRBV18 to TRBJ1-2, with a weak D call TRBD1 (5 bases). The V gene lost 6 bases and the J gene lost 3 bases, with 11 bases spanning the gap. The CDR3 sequence is 13 residues long. Germline V lookup: CDR1 KGHSH, CDR2 LQKENI.

This clone was found a few times. The chain is built from TRBV19 and TRBJ2-2; no firm D call. The CDR3 runs to 14 residues. CDR1 and CDR2 from the germline V gene are LNHDA and SQIVND (reference sequence). Between the trimmed V and J ends, which lost 7 bases and 0 bases, there was a span of 9 bases. CDR3 in DNA: TGTGCCAGTACCAACAGCGCGAACACCGGGGAGCTGTTTTTT. Translating it yields CASTNSANTGELFF.

CDR3 sequence (DNA): TGTGCCAGCAGCTTGGTTAGCTCCTACAATGAGCAGTTCTTC. It codes for CASSLVSSYNEQFF. This chain connects TRBV5-8 to TRBJ2-1; D unresolved. Germline CDR1 is SGHTS and CDR2 is YDEGEE. This CDR3 region has 14 residues. The ends were cut back, 0 bases at V and 0 bases at J, with 4 bases in the middle.

The gene calls are TRBV27 and TRBJ2-5; D may be TRBD1 or TRBD2 (6 bases each). Per the germline V gene, CDR1 is MNHEY and CDR2 is SMNVEV (reference sequence). CDR3 size: 15 residues. With 3 bases removed from V and 5 bases from J, the gap between germline ends came to 16 bases. CDR3 bases: TGTGCCAGCAGTTTGGAGGGGGGATCGGGGGAGACCCAGTACTTC. Its protein product is CASSLEGGSGETQYF.

The genes are TRBV30 and TRBJ1-3, with TRBD1 as a possible D gene (5 bases). The CDR3 spans 14 residues. CDR1 and CDR2 (germline): GTSNPN, SVGIG (reference sequence). Deletions cut 2 bases from V and 2 bases from J, with 10 bases between. In DNA, the CDR3 is TGTGCCTGGAGTATTGGCAGGGCTGGAAACACCATATATTTT. Encoded protein: CAWSIGRAGNTIYF.

The gene calls are TRBV15 and TRBJ1-3; D is unclear. There are 19 residues in the CDR3. With 0 bases removed from V and 0 bases from J, the gap between germline ends came to 18 bases. Germline V gene sequence: CDR1 LNHNV, CDR2 YYDKDF (reference sequence). The CDR3 nucleotides read TGTGCCACCAGCAGAGAACCGTCCCGGGCAGCAAGCTCTGGAAACACCATATATTTT. The encoded protein is CATSREPSRAASSGNTIYF.

This chain connects TRBV19 to TRBJ1-1; D perhaps matches TRBD1 (6 bases). The CDR3 has 12 amino acids. In germline, CDR1 is LNHDA, CDR2 SQIVND (reference sequence). V was pared by 4 bases and J by 7 bases, with 10 bases between. Written as DNA, the CDR3 is TGTGCCAGTAGTAAACGGACAGATGAAGCTTTCTTT. Translating it yields CASSKRTDEAFF. The full variable domain, completed using reference TRBV19 and TRBJ1-1, is DGGITQSPKYLFRKEGQNVTLSCEQNLNHDAMYWYRQDPGQGLRLIYYSQIVNDFQKGDIAEGYSVSREKKESFPLTVTSAQKNPTAFYLCASSKRTDEAFFGQGTRLTVV.

The V and J genes are TRBV18 and TRBJ1-1, with D hard to call. The V and J ends lost 3 bases and 4 bases respectively, with 15 bases between them. CDR3 length: 15 amino acids. Looked up from germline, CDR1 is KGHSH and CDR2 is LQKENI. Here the CDR3 reads CASSPLKQPGTEAFF. DNA of the CDR3: TGTGCCAGCTCACCCCTCAAACAACCGGGCACTGAAGCTTTCTTT.

V gene TRBV5-6 combines with J gene TRBJ2-3; TRBD2 matches at 9 bases. Trimming at V came to 1 base and at J to 2 bases, leaving 5 bases not matched to a gene. Looked up from germline, CDR1 is SGHDT and CDR2 is YYEEEE. The CDR3 is 16 amino acids. CDR3 nucleotide sequence: TGTGCCAGCAGCTTGTTAGCGGGAGATCCCACAGATACGCAGTATTTT. It encodes CASSLLAGDPTDTQYF.

The chain couples TRBV6-6 to TRBJ1-4, with D possibly being TRBD1 (6 bases). The germline CDR1 and CDR2 sequences are MNHNY and SVGAGI (reference sequence). V was trimmed by 5 bases and J by 8 bases, leaving 9 bases between them. There are 12 residues in the CDR3. CDR3 sequence (DNA): TGTGCCAGCAGTCGAGGGGGGGAAAAACTGTTTTTT. Protein sequence: CASSRGGEKLFF.

This chain uses TRBV6-5 with TRBJ1-4; D remains unclear. The V end was cut by 7 bases, the J end by 7 bases, with 16 bases between. Germline CDR1 reads MNHEY; CDR2 reads SVGAGI. This CDR3 region has 14 residues. The CDR3 DNA sequence: TGTGCCAGCAAACGTGCCCAAGGTTTTGAAAAACTGTTTTTT. Its protein is CASKRAQGFEKLFF.

This clone showed up just once. The chain has TRBV2 and TRBJ2-3, with D tentatively TRBD1 (6 bases). The germline CDR1 and CDR2 sequences are SNHLY and FYNNEI. V lost 5 bases, J lost 1 base, and 13 bases lay in between. The length of the CDR3 is 15 residues. The CDR3 loop is CASSPGQWGTDTQYF. CDR3 DNA: TGTGCCAGCAGTCCCGGACAGTGGGGCACAGATACGCAGTATTTT.

The V call is TRBV6-5, the J call TRBJ1-2, with no clear D. V lost 5 bases, J lost 3 bases, and 13 bases lay in between. From germline, CDR1 is MNHEY and CDR2 SVGAGI. This CDR3 comprises 14 residues. The CDR3 protein is CASSALASDYGYTF. The CDR3 coding sequence is TGTGCCAGCAGTGCCCTAGCGTCAGACTATGGCTACACCTTC.

Comments on this clone: A read error may account for a junction end that differs from germline. J is TRBJ2-7 and V is TRBV4-1, with 8 bases aligning to TRBD2. Germline CDR1 reads MGHRA; CDR2 reads YSYEKL. This CDR3 is built from 16 residues. The CDR3 spells CASTQSTTSGSYEQYF. Written as DNA, the CDR3 is TGCGCCAGCACCCAAAGCACTACTAGCGGCTCCTACGAGCAGTACTTC.

The chain uses TRBV23-1 and TRBJ2-7, with D possibly matching TRBD1 (6 bases). TRBV23-1 falls under the ORF class, with uncertain function. The germline V and J ends were trimmed by 3 bases and 3 bases, with 24 bases remaining between them. The CDR3 totals 18 residues. The CDR3 sequence is CASSHPKTGPTDGYEQYF. CDR3 nucleotides: TGCGCCAGCAGTCATCCAAAGACAGGACCTACGGACGGCTACGAGCAGTACTTC.

This clone was counted between two and nine times. V gene TRBV6-1 combines with J gene TRBJ1-1; D is possibly TRBD1 (5 bases). Germline loops: CDR1 MNHNS, CDR2 SASEGT. The ends were cut back, 3 bases at V and 4 bases at J, with 12 bases in the middle. The CDR3 sequence is 14 residues long. Here the CDR3 reads CASSDGAFGTEAFF. The CDR3, as DNA: TGTGCCAGCAGTGACGGGGCGTTTGGCACTGAAGCTTTCTTT.

The V gene is TRBV7-6, the J gene TRBJ2-7; either TRBD1 or TRBD2 may supply D (5 bases each). The CDR3 covers 15 residues. In germline, CDR1 is SGHVS, CDR2 FNYEAQ. Trimming took 1 base from V and 5 from J, leaving 15 bases between them. CDR3 bases: TGTGCCAGCAGCTTAGTTAAAGGGTGGGACGACGAGCAGTACTTC. It is translated as CASSLVKGWDDEQYF.

The chain couples TRBV19 to TRBJ1-3; D ambiguous. Germline CDR1 is LNHDA and CDR2 is SQIVND (reference sequence). Deletions cut 5 bases from V and 4 bases from J, with 15 bases between. This CDR3 spans 15 amino acids. This CDR3 is CASSFTGFRGNTIYF. The DNA of the CDR3 is TGTGCCAGTAGTTTCACGGGCTTCAGGGGAAACACCATATATTTT. Looking up the rest from reference TRBV19 and TRBJ1-3 gives the full variable domain: DGGITQSPKYLFRKEGQNVTLSCEQNLNHDAMYWYRQDPGQGLRLIYYSQIVNDFQKGDIAEGYSVSREKKESFPLTVTSAQKNPTAFYLCASSFTGFRGNTIYFGEGSWLTVV.

V gene TRBV4-2 combines with J gene TRBJ2-2; TRBD2 matches at 9 bases. V trimming: 4 bases; J trimming: 5 bases; junction bases outside the gene matches: 5. Germline V gives CDR1 LGHNA, CDR2 YNFKEQ. There are 15 residues in the CDR3. The CDR3: CASSRGGAGTGELFF. DNA for the CDR3: TGTGCCAGCAGCCGCGGGGGGGCGGGAACCGGGGAGCTGTTTTTT.

The gene calls are TRBV19 and TRBJ2-1; TRBD1 agrees at 8 bases. Losses at the gene ends were 5 bases for V and 15 bases for J; bases not matched to a gene: 9. Per germline, CDR1 LNHDA and CDR2 SQIVND (reference sequence). The CDR3 contains 12 residues. CDR3 loop: CASSPRTGWTFF. The CDR3 DNA follows: TGTGCCAGTAGTCCGAGGACAGGGTGGACGTTCTTC.

The chain joins TRBV2 to TRBJ2-5, with D possibly TRBD2 on 5 matching bases. This CDR3 spans 15 amino acids. V lost 4 bases and J lost 5, with 17 bases in between. The germline V gene has CDR1 SNHLY and CDR2 FYNNEI. CDR3 sequence reads: CASSVTNGELETQYF. CDR3 in DNA: TGTGCCAGCAGTGTGACCAACGGGGAACTGGAGACCCAGTACTTC.

The rearrangement uses TRBV6-6 and TRBJ2-7, with D perhaps matching TRBD1 (6 bases). Trimming left V 5 bases short and J 6 bases short, with 11 bases between. The CDR3 consists of 12 residues. Germline V lookup: CDR1 MNHNY, CDR2 SVGAGI (reference sequence). The CDR3 region is CASSRAGAEQYF. The CDR3 DNA follows: TGTGCCAGCAGTAGGGCAGGGGCCGAGCAGTACTTC.